Following are 21 T cell receptor beta chains from one sample sequenced in a study of vaccination and CD4 T cells after COVID-19. The antigens of these receptors remain unknown. Treatment reported: approximately 10-day PBMC culture with coronavirus spike peptide pools or control peptides (ViraFEST assay). Cultured CD4+ T-cell DNA underwent Oncomine TCR Beta short-read sequencing. TCRdb re-called the PCR reads through MiXCR, storing one row per CDR3 protein. The sample includes under 15,000 distinct CDR3 sequences, around 49% of them seen just once. The specimen sequenced was CD4+ T cells from blood, cultured in vitro. All receptors come from a human donor who had recovered from COVID-19.

There are a few counts of this clonotype. This chain uses TRBV6-1 with TRBJ1-1; a possible D gene is TRBD1 (6 bases). V lost 6 bases and J lost 0, with 14 bases in between. The CDR3 has 15 residues. Germline assignment: CDR1 MNHNS and CDR2 SASEGT. This chain's CDR3 is CASSLRTALNTEAFF. CDR3 bases: TGTGCCAGCAGCCTAAGGACAGCCTTGAACACTGAAGCTTTCTTT.

The V gene is TRBV20-1, the J gene TRBJ1-2, with D possibly TRBD1 on 5 matching bases. Trimming shortened V by 3 bases and J by 4 bases, and 12 bases separated the two germline ends. The CDR3 extends over 13 amino acids. Germline loops: CDR1 DFQATT, CDR2 SNEGSKA (reference sequence). In DNA, the CDR3 is TGCAGTGCTAGGACGACGGGACCCTATGGCTACACCTTC. As protein: CSARTTGPYGYTF.

J is TRBJ1-1 and V is TRBV7-2; 8 positions agree with TRBD1. The germline V gene has CDR1 SGHTA and CDR2 FQGNSA. CDR3 length equals 14 residues. Trimming cost V 4 bases and J 11 bases; bases outside gene matches: 12. CDR3 nucleotide sequence: TGTGCCAGCAGCTCCGCCGGGACAGGAGGACAGGCTTTCTTT. It codes for CASSSAGTGGQAFF. Drawing the rest from reference TRBV7-2 and TRBJ1-1, the complete variable domain is GAGVSQSPSNKVTEKGKDVELRCDPISGHTALYWYRQSLGQGLEFLIYFQGNSAPDKSGLPSDRFSAERTGGSVSTLTIQRTQQEDSAVYLCASSSAGTGGQAFFGQGTRLTVV.

V and J are TRBV10-3 and TRBJ2-3; 7 nucleotides align to TRBD1. Germline V CDR1 and CDR2: ENHRY, SYGVKD. The CDR3 covers 15 residues. The V gene end was trimmed by 6 bases and the J gene end by 4 bases; junction bases not matched to a gene: 10. The chain's CDR3 is CAISETSTGADTQYF. Written as DNA, the CDR3 is TGTGCCATCAGCGAGACGTCCACAGGGGCAGATACGCAGTATTTT.

This chain links TRBV27 with TRBJ2-2, with 9 bases identical to TRBD1. CDR1 and CDR2 from the germline V gene are MNHEY and SMNVEV (reference sequence). V trimming: 7 bases; J trimming: 6 bases; junction bases outside the gene matches: 9. The length of the CDR3 is 15 residues. CDR3 region: CASNYRGPAAGELFF. The CDR3 coding sequence is TGTGCCAGCAATTACAGGGGGCCGGCGGCCGGGGAGCTGTTTTTT.

This clonotype has a handful of counts. This rearrangement joins TRBV2 to TRBJ2-7; unclear D gene. V was clipped by 10 bases and J by 5 bases, with 18 bases between them. The CDR3 totals 13 residues. Per germline, CDR1 SNHLY and CDR2 FYNNEI. CDR3 in amino acids: CATNRPLEDEQYF. The CDR3 nucleotides are TGTGCCACCAACCGGCCCCTGGAAGACGAGCAGTACTTC.

The chain employs TRBV5-4 and TRBJ2-1, with a tentative D call TRBD2 (5 bases). The CDR3 covers 19 residues. Trimming pared 2 bases from V and 0 bases from J, leaving 21 bases between. In germline, CDR1 is SGHNT, CDR2 YYREEE (reference sequence). CDR3 sequence: CASSLGAPLERPSYNEQFF. DNA for the CDR3: TGTGCCAGCAGCTTAGGCGCCCCGCTAGAGCGGCCCTCCTACAATGAGCAGTTCTTC.

This rearrangement joins TRBV5-6 to TRBJ2-5; TRBD2 matches 9 bases. The V gene's germline CDR1 is SGHDT and CDR2 YYEEEE. With V trimmed by 3 bases and J by 5 bases, 11 bases remained unmatched. This CDR3 contains 16 residues. CDR3 sequence reads: CASSSPPLAGTETQYF. The DNA for the CDR3 is TGTGCCAGCAGCTCGCCCCCACTAGCGGGTACGGAGACCCAGTACTTC.

V gene TRBV20-1 combines with J gene TRBJ2-3; no definite D call. Looked up from germline, CDR1 is DFQATT and CDR2 is SNEGSKA (reference sequence). This CDR3 contains 14 residues. Trimming took 3 bases from V and 5 from J, leaving 15 bases between them. CDR3 amino acids: CSASGGKIRDTQYF. CDR3 DNA sequence: TGCAGTGCTAGCGGCGGAAAAATCAGAGATACGCAGTATTTT.

V and J are TRBV27 and TRBJ2-5; TRBD2 matches 15 bases. This CDR3 is 18 amino acids long. Germline CDR1 is MNHEY and CDR2 is SMNVEV (reference sequence). The trim removed 5 bases at V and 1 base at J, leaving 8 bases unmatched. The CDR3, as DNA: TGTGCCAGCAGTCCTCGGACTAGCGGGAGGGGGGTCCAAGAGACCCAGTACTTC. Translating it yields CASSPRTSGRGVQETQYF.

The V call is TRBV5-6, the J call TRBJ2-5, with D possibly being TRBD1 (5 bases). The germline CDR1 and CDR2 sequences are SGHDT and YYEEEE. Trimming left V 4 bases short and J 1 base short, with 11 bases between. The length of the CDR3 is 14 residues. This chain's CDR3 is CASSLATGQETQYF. The CDR3 DNA is TGTGCCAGCAGCCTTGCTACAGGCCAAGAGACCCAGTACTTC.

The chain recombines TRBV28 with TRBJ1-2; D is perhaps TRBD1 (5 bases). Per the germline V gene, CDR1 is MDHEN and CDR2 is SYDVKM. The CDR3 sequence is 12 residues long. The V gene lost 6 bases and the J gene lost 1 base, with 6 bases spanning the gap. The CDR3 protein is CASRQDNYGYTF. The CDR3 DNA reads as TGTGCCAGCAGACAGGATAACTATGGCTACACCTTC.

The chain employs TRBV20-1 and TRBJ2-3, with D perhaps given as TRBD1 or TRBD2 (6 bases each). Trimming cost V 6 bases and J 3 bases, with 22 bases left between them. The CDR3 has 16 residues. Germline CDR1 reads DFQATT; CDR2 reads SNEGSKA (reference sequence). As DNA, the CDR3 is TGCAGTGCAAACCCCGCCGGCCGGGGGCGAACAGATACGCAGTATTTT. It translates to CSANPAGRGRTDTQYF.

This clonotype was found a few times. The chain carries TRBV7-2 and TRBJ2-5, with 10 positions matching TRBD1. Germline trimming cut 2 bases from V and 2 bases from J; bases unmatched to any gene: 2. This CDR3 has 15 residues. Germline values: CDR1 SGHTA, CDR2 FQGNSA. CDR3 coding DNA: TGTGCCAGCAGCTTACTGGGACAGGGGCAAGAGACCCAGTACTTC. Its protein is CASSLLGQGQETQYF.

The chain employs TRBV7-9 and TRBJ1-2; D not certain. V shed 2 bases and J shed 3 bases, with 19 bases lying between them. The length of the CDR3 is 17 residues. Germline V CDR1 and CDR2: SEHNR, FQNEAQ (reference sequence). The CDR3, as DNA: TGTGCCAGCAGCTTAAACCCCCGGGTTTTCACTCACTATGGCTACACCTTC. Amino acids: CASSLNPRVFTHYGYTF. Full variable domain (remainder filled in from reference TRBV7-9 and TRBJ1-2): DTGVSQNPRHKITKRGQNVTFRCDPISEHNRLYWYRQTLGQGPEFLTYFQNEAQLEKSRLLSDRFSAERPKGSFSTLEIQRTEQGDSAMYLCASSLNPRVFTHYGYTFGSGTRLTVV.

V and J are TRBV20-1 and TRBJ2-3; D perhaps matches TRBD2 (5 bases). V was shortened by 1 base and J by 2 bases, with 10 bases between the two germline ends. The CDR3 is 14 residues long. CDR1 DFQATT and CDR2 SNEGSKA come from the germline V gene (reference sequence). CDR3 loop: CSARVLGATDTQYF. The CDR3 coding sequence is TGCAGTGCTAGAGTTTTGGGAGCCACAGATACGCAGTATTTT.

This chain links TRBV7-7 with TRBJ2-5, with a tentative D call TRBD2 (6 bases). Trimming cost V 4 bases and J 3 bases, with 9 bases left between them. CDR1 and CDR2 from the germline V gene are SSHAT and FNYEAQ (reference sequence). The CDR3 length is 13 residues. The CDR3 loop reads CASSSSGEETQYF. The CDR3 DNA is TGTGCCAGCAGCTCTTCGGGGGAAGAGACCCAGTACTTC. Complete variable domain (other parts from reference TRBV7-7 and TRBJ2-5): GAGVSQSPRYKVTKRGQDVTLRCDPISSHATLYWYQQALGQGPEFLTYFNYEAQPDKSGLPSDRFSAERPEGSISTLTIQRTEQRDSAMYRCASSSSGEETQYFGPGTRLLVL.

V gene TRBV20-1 combines with J gene TRBJ2-2; D call uncertain. V lost 0 bases to trimming and J lost 6 bases, with 11 bases between them. The germline V gene has CDR1 DFQATT and CDR2 SNEGSKA (reference sequence). The CDR3 contains 14 residues. CDR3 in DNA: TGCAGTGCTAGAGACCCCCGGCATTCCGGGGAGCTGTTTTTT. As protein: CSARDPRHSGELFF.

This clonotype appeared a few times. The rearrangement uses TRBV6-2 or TRBV6-3 and TRBJ1-5; the D gene is possibly TRBD1 (5 bases). This CDR3 contains 16 residues. Germline-derived CDR1 and CDR2 are MNHEY and SVGEGT. With 5 bases removed from V and 0 bases from J, the gap between germline ends came to 14 bases. The CDR3 nucleotides are TGTGCCAGCAGTCGAACAGGAGGCTATAGCAATCAGCCCCAGCATTTT. It specifies CASSRTGGYSNQPQHF.

This sequence joins TRBV12-3 or TRBV12-4 and TRBJ1-5, with no clear D. The CDR3 loop spans 13 amino acids. Trimming stripped 1 base from V and 7 bases from J, with 8 bases between. This CDR3 reads CASSLDSKQPQHF. Written as DNA, the CDR3 is TGTGCCAGCAGTTTAGACTCTAAGCAGCCCCAGCATTTT.

The V call is TRBV27, the J call TRBJ2-7; D might be TRBD1 (7 bases). Trimming stripped 5 bases from V and 1 base from J, with 15 bases between. Germline CDR1 MNHEY, CDR2 SMNVEV (reference sequence). The CDR3 totals 15 residues. This CDR3 reads CASSTYRGGSYEQYF. In nucleotides, the CDR3 is TGTGCCAGCAGTACCTACAGGGGAGGATCCTACGAGCAGTACTTC.